The 30 T cell receptor beta chains presented below share a single source sample, sequenced in a study of T cell changes during pregnancy in multiple sclerosis (dated by TCRdb to between 2018 and 2021). Libraries came from the immunoSEQ multiplex PCR assay. TCRdb holds this immuneACCESS table with in-frame rearrangements only. Some clones are missing; in checked studies, unresolved V genes explain under half, and the rest has no known cause. This sample lists around 50,000 clones; 85% to 95% were detected once. The ten largest clones represent 0.45% to 0.55% of the sample. Sequenced here: CD4+ T cells from peripheral blood mononuclear cells, sampled in the first trimester of pregnancy. Receptors were obtained from a female donor with multiple sclerosis, enrolled in a pregnancy study.

The chain uses TRBV7-9 and TRBJ1-3, with unresolved D. Germline CDR1 and CDR2: SEHNR and FQNEAQ (reference sequence). The CDR3 covers 15 residues. V was shortened by 6 bases and J by 1 base, with 13 bases between the two germline ends. CDR3 amino acids: CASSVAGGSGNTIYF. For the CDR3, the DNA is TGTGCCAGCAGTGTGGCAGGAGGGTCTGGAAACACCATATATTTT.

This rearrangement joins TRBV9 to TRBJ2-6, with no clear D. There are 13 residues in the CDR3. With 5 bases removed from V and 0 bases from J, the gap between germline ends came to 3 bases. The germline CDR1 and CDR2 sequences are SGDLS and YYNGEE. The CDR3 region is CASRASGANVLTF. Written as DNA, the CDR3 is TGTGCCAGCAGAGCCTCTGGGGCCAACGTCCTGACTTTC.

V gene TRBV5-6 combines with J gene TRBJ2-5; no firm D call. The germline V gene encodes CDR1 SGHDT and CDR2 YYEEEE. Trimming shortened V by 0 bases and J by 2 bases, and 11 bases separated the two germline ends. The CDR3 length is 15 residues. CDR3 region: CASSLVVPTQETQYF. CDR3 in DNA: TGTGCCAGCAGCTTGGTCGTCCCGACACAAGAGACCCAGTACTTC.

The V call is TRBV7-9, the J call TRBJ2-3; no definite D call. The CDR3 has 12 amino acids. V was pared by 1 base and J by 4 bases, with 3 bases between. Per germline, CDR1 SEHNR and CDR2 FQNEAQ (reference sequence). CDR3 nucleotide sequence: TGTGCCAGCAGCTTAGGCGCAGATACGCAGTATTTT. As protein: CASSLGADTQYF.

The V call is TRBV9, the J call TRBJ2-5; 9 bases map to TRBD2. The CDR3 totals 20 residues. The V gene end was trimmed by 0 bases and the J gene end by 0 bases; junction bases not matched to a gene: 15. Germline-derived CDR1 and CDR2 are SGDLS and YYNGEE. Here the CDR3 reads CASSVGLGRGGFSYQETQYF. CDR3 nucleotide sequence: TGTGCCAGCAGCGTAGGGTTGGGGCGGGGGGGCTTCTCGTACCAAGAGACCCAGTACTTC.

The chain uses TRBV30 and TRBJ2-2, with 9 bases identical to TRBD1. CDR1 is GTSNPN and CDR2 is SVGIG in the germline V gene (reference sequence). This CDR3 comprises 15 residues. The junction had 6 bases not matched to a gene; V was cut back by 3 bases and J by 4 bases. This CDR3 reads CAWSNRDRVTGELFF. The CDR3 nucleotides read TGTGCCTGGAGCAACCGGGACAGGGTCACCGGGGAGCTGTTTTTT.

This clone has a single count. The rearrangement joins TRBV5-1 to TRBJ2-5, with a weak D call TRBD1 (5 bases). This CDR3 region has 13 residues. The germline V gene has CDR1 SGHRS and CDR2 YFSETQ. V lost 1 base, J lost 5 bases, and 9 bases lay in between. The DNA for the CDR3 is TGCGCCAGCAGCTTGCAGGGTCGGGAGACCCAGTACTTC. Protein product: CASSLQGRETQYF.

The V and J genes are TRBV5-1 and TRBJ2-5, with 13 bases that match TRBD2. The CDR3 extends over 16 amino acids. Germline V gene lookup returns CDR1 SGHRS and CDR2 YFSETQ. V lost 2 bases to trimming and J lost 4 bases; unmatched junction nucleotides: 5. The CDR3: CASSFTSGGAGETQYF. CDR3 DNA sequence: TGCGCCAGCAGCTTCACTAGCGGGGGGGCGGGAGAGACCCAGTACTTC.

The J gene is TRBJ2-3, the V gene TRBV18; TRBD2 matches at 11 bases. Germline CDR1 and CDR2: KGHSH and LQKENI. The CDR3 sequence is 16 residues long. Trimming took 0 bases from V and 3 from J; bases not matched to a gene: 2. The CDR3 sequence: CASSPPTSGVTDTQYF. CDR3 nucleotide sequence: TGTGCCAGCTCACCACCGACTAGCGGGGTAACAGATACGCAGTATTTT. The full variable domain, completed using reference TRBV18 and TRBJ2-3, is NAGVMQNPRHLVRRRGQEARLRCSPMKGHSHVYWYRQLPEEGLKFMVYLQKENIIDESGMPKERFSAEFPKEGPSILRIQQVVRGDSAAYFCASSPPTSGVTDTQYFGPGTRLTVL.

The rearrangement links TRBV15 to TRBJ2-3; TRBD2 agrees at 7 bases. J lost 7 bases, V lost 8 bases, and 6 bases had no gene match. The CDR3 has 12 amino acids. In germline, CDR1 is LNHNV, CDR2 YYDKDF (reference sequence). CDR3 loop: CATGPGGNTQYF. Written as DNA, the CDR3 is TGTGCCACCGGACCGGGAGGTAATACGCAGTATTTT.

Worth noting for this clone: The DNA is omitted, as the CDR3 cannot be located on it reliably, and the CDR3 follows TCRdb's listing. V and J are TRBV6-1 and TRBJ1-1. The CDR3 numbers 14 amino acids, ends counted. The germline V gene encodes CDR1 MNHNS and CDR2 SASEGT. The CDR3 sequence is CASSSSGLGTEAFF.

This clone was observed once. The J gene is TRBJ1-2, the V gene TRBV29-1; 10 bases are a match to TRBD1. Trimming at V came to 7 bases and at J to 2 bases, leaving 4 bases not matched to a gene. The CDR3 is 13 amino acids. In germline, CDR1 is SQVTM, CDR2 ANQGSEA. The CDR3: CSARTGGNYGYTF. CDR3 nucleotides: TGCAGCGCAAGGACAGGGGGAAACTATGGCTACACCTTC.

This rearrangement joins TRBV10-3 to TRBJ1-1, with D possibly being TRBD1 (5 bases). The germline gives CDR1 ENHRY, CDR2 SYGVKD. The V gene lost 6 bases and the J gene lost 8 bases, with 22 bases spanning the gap. The length of the CDR3 is 15 residues. CDR3 region: CAISVPGLGYEEAFF. DNA of the CDR3: TGTGCCATCAGCGTCCCGGGACTTGGTTATGAGGAAGCTTTCTTT.

The J gene is TRBJ2-6, the V gene TRBV5-1, with a weak D call TRBD1 (6 bases). V shed 4 bases and J shed 0 bases, with 17 bases lying between them. The germline CDR1 and CDR2 sequences are SGHRS and YFSETQ. The CDR3 contains 18 residues. CDR3 protein: CASSRRQAGLSGANVLTF. In nucleotides, the CDR3 is TGCGCCAGCAGCCGTAGACAGGCAGGGCTCTCTGGGGCCAACGTCCTGACTTTC. Full variable domain (remainder filled in from reference TRBV5-1 and TRBJ2-6): KAGVTQTPRYLIKTRGQQVTLSCSPISGHRSVSWYQQTPGQGLQFLFEYFSETQRNKGNFPGRFSGRQFSNSRSEMNVSTLELGDSALYLCASSRRQAGLSGANVLTFGAGSRLTVL.

V is TRBV7-9 and J is TRBJ1-4; maybe TRBD1 (5 bases). The ends were cut back, 4 bases at V and 4 bases at J, with 25 bases in the middle. The CDR3 is made up of 19 amino acids. Germline V gene lookup returns CDR1 SEHNR and CDR2 FQNEAQ (reference sequence). CDR3 sequence: CASSSPRKGRAEGNEKLFF. CDR3 sequence (DNA): TGTGCCAGCAGCTCCCCGCGAAAGGGGCGCGCGGAAGGTAATGAAAAACTGTTTTTT.

This clone was found once. This sequence joins TRBV9 and TRBJ1-3, with a weak D call TRBD1 (5 bases). CDR1 and CDR2 from the germline V gene are SGDLS and YYNGEE. V shed 0 bases and J shed 3 bases, with 7 bases lying between them. CDR3 length: 14 residues. The CDR3: CASSVDRLGNTIYF. The CDR3 DNA is TGTGCCAGCAGCGTAGACAGGCTTGGAAACACCATATATTTT. Looking up the rest from reference TRBV9 and TRBJ1-3 gives the full variable domain: DSGVTQTPKHLITATGQRVTLRCSPRSGDLSVYWYQQSLDQGLQFLIQYYNGEERAKGNILERFSAQQFPDLHSELNLSSLELGDSALYFCASSVDRLGNTIYFGEGSWLTVV.

The chain joins TRBV5-1 to TRBJ1-1, with a weak D call TRBD1 (5 bases). Germline values: CDR1 SGHRS, CDR2 YFSETQ. CDR3 length equals 13 residues. V was pared by 4 bases and J by 7 bases, with 14 bases between. Written as DNA, the CDR3 is TGCGCCAGCAGCGAAGACAGCGACCTTGAAGCTTTCTTT. Its translation is CASSEDSDLEAFF.

J is TRBJ1-2 and V is TRBV15, with a tentative D call TRBD1 (5 bases). This CDR3 is 15 amino acids long. V dropped 1 base and J dropped 4 bases, with 13 bases sitting between them. The germline V gene has CDR1 LNHNV and CDR2 YYDKDF (reference sequence). DNA of the CDR3: TGTGCCACCAGCAGAGCTTCCCCGCAGGGCTATGGCTACACCTTC. This codes for CATSRASPQGYGYTF.

The chain has TRBV11-1 and TRBJ1-6; a weak D match, TRBD1 (5 bases). The CDR3 runs 15 residues. V was pared by 6 bases and J by 8 bases, with 17 bases between. Germline values: CDR1 SGHAT, CDR2 FQDESV (reference sequence). CDR3 bases: TGTGCCAGCAGTCCGGGACTCAGGGAAGATTCACCCCTCCACTTT. Its translation is CASSPGLREDSPLHF.

The V gene is TRBV27, the J gene TRBJ1-2; TRBD1 is a possible D gene (5 bases). V was shortened by 5 bases and J by 4 bases, with 11 bases between the two germline ends. Germline CDR1 and CDR2: MNHEY and SMNVEV (reference sequence). The CDR3 spans 13 residues. Here the CDR3 reads CASSPGTPYGYTF. CDR3 sequence (DNA): TGTGCCAGCAGTCCCGGGACTCCCTATGGCTACACCTTC.

This chain links TRBV27 with TRBJ1-4; D is unclear. Germline loops: CDR1 MNHEY, CDR2 SMNVEV (reference sequence). The CDR3 is 15 amino acids. The ends were cut back, 2 bases at V and 8 bases at J, with 15 bases in the middle. This CDR3 reads CASSLRGWLGEKLFF. CDR3 bases: TGTGCCAGCAGTTTACGGGGTTGGCTTGGCGAAAAACTGTTTTTT.

The J gene is TRBJ1-2, the V gene TRBV6-5, with 7 bases aligning to TRBD1. V shed 7 bases and J 9 bases; nucleotides not matched to a gene: 11. The CDR3 length is 13 residues. Germline loops: CDR1 MNHEY, CDR2 SVGAGI. The CDR3 reads CASTKIGGFSYTF. CDR3 sequence (DNA): TGTGCCAGCACCAAAATAGGGGGCTTCAGCTACACCTTC.

The chain employs TRBV7-2 and TRBJ2-3; a possible D gene is TRBD2 (5 bases). V was trimmed by 1 base and J by 3 bases, leaving 5 bases between them. This CDR3 has 13 residues. CDR1 and CDR2 from the germline V gene are SGHTA and FQGNSA. CDR3 sequence: CASSLGRTDTQYF. The CDR3 DNA sequence: TGTGCCAGCAGCTTAGGGAGGACAGATACGCAGTATTTT.

The gene calls are TRBV30 and TRBJ2-1; D not certain. The CDR3 spans 12 residues. Trimming removed 3 bases at V and 2 bases at J, with 5 bases between. Germline values: CDR1 GTSNPN, CDR2 SVGIG (reference sequence). The CDR3 DNA is TGTGCCTGGAGGGCCGCCTACAATGAGCAGTTCTTC. Its translation: CAWRAAYNEQFF.

The CDR3 is CAWSGQGYSNQPQHF. CDR3 coding DNA: TGTGCCTGGAGTGGGCAGGGTTATAGCAATCAGCCCCAGCATTTT. The chain employs TRBV30 and TRBJ1-5; TRBD1 is a possible D gene (5 bases). The germline V gene encodes CDR1 GTSNPN and CDR2 SVGIG (reference sequence). The V end lost 1 base, the J end lost 0 bases, and 10 bases lay between the germline ends. CDR3 length equals 15 residues. The variable domain in full, completed from reference TRBV30 and TRBJ1-5, reads SQTIHQWPATLVQPVGSPLSLECTVEGTSNPNLYWYRQAAGRGLQLLFYSVGIGQISSEVPQNLSASRPQDRQFILSSKKLLLSDSGFYLCAWSGQGYSNQPQHFGDGTRLSIL.

This clone appeared once. This chain joins TRBV7-3 and TRBJ2-5; D is undetermined. Germline-derived CDR1 and CDR2 are SGHTA and FQGTGA. V was clipped by 2 bases and J by 5 bases, with 9 bases between them. The CDR3 loop spans 13 amino acids. Here the CDR3 reads CASSLLERETQYF. The DNA for the CDR3 is TGTGCCAGCAGCTTACTGGAGCGCGAGACCCAGTACTTC.

This sequence joins TRBV5-5 and TRBJ2-3; the match to TRBD2 covers 12 bases. CDR1 and CDR2 from the germline V gene are SGHKS and YYEKEE (reference sequence). Trimming cost V 0 bases and J 0 bases; bases outside gene matches: 8. The CDR3 is 19 residues long. CDR3 bases: TGTGCCAGCAGCTTGGAGGCTAGCGGGGGGGCCGGGAGCACAGATACGCAGTATTTT. This gives the protein CASSLEASGGAGSTDTQYF.

The chain is built from TRBV30 and TRBJ2-7; 8 nucleotides align to TRBD1. This CDR3 contains 13 residues. Trimming took 0 bases from V and 4 from J; bases not matched to a gene: 2. Looked up from germline, CDR1 is GTSNPN and CDR2 is SVGIG (reference sequence). For the CDR3, the DNA is TGTGCCTGGAGTGTCCAGGGGGCATACGAGCAGTACTTC. Translation: CAWSVQGAYEQYF.

The gene calls are TRBV19 and TRBJ1-4; D remains unclear. In germline, CDR1 is LNHDA, CDR2 SQIVND (reference sequence). V was shortened by 5 bases and J by 0 bases, with 4 bases between the two germline ends. The CDR3 length is 13 residues. CDR3 amino acids: CASSRATNEKLFF. The DNA for the CDR3 is TGTGCCAGTAGTCGTGCAACTAATGAAAAACTGTTTTTT.

The chain employs TRBV6-1 and TRBJ2-2; 8 positions match TRBD1. This CDR3 contains 14 residues. V gave up 4 bases and J gave up 4 bases; unmatched junction bases: 2. Germline CDR1 and CDR2: MNHNS and SASEGT. Written as DNA, the CDR3 is TGTGCCAGCAGTGGGCAGGGGGCCACCGGGGAGCTGTTTTTT. It translates to CASSGQGATGELFF.